This is a list of T cell receptor beta chains from one sample in a study of blood T cell repertoires in COVID-19. Profiled with immunoSEQ multiplex PCR; TCRdb holds only in-frame clones, not every one. The table has 320,000 or so clones, more than 85% seen once. Sequencing was performed on PBMCs or T cells enriched from blood (not recorded which). These receptor sequences come from a woman in her 30s who had recovered from COVID-19. CDR3s include the opening cysteine and the closing phenylalanine or tryptophan. The D gene is left open where the match is weak. Size tells how often a clone was seen (once, few, many) or the class of an expanded clone, and some rows leave it out.

clone_size | d_call | j_call | v_call | cdr3_aa | cdr3_nt
once | TRBD2 | TRBJ2-2 | TRBV28 | CASNPSGGNTGELFF | TGTGCCAGCAACCCGAGCGGGGGAAACACCGGGGAGCTGTTTTTT
NA | TRBD1 | TRBJ1-6 | TRBV18 | CASSGTDNSPLHF | TGTGCCAGCTCAGGGACAGATAATTCACCCCTCCACTTT
NA | TRBD1 | TRBJ2-1 | TRBV11-3 | CASSLGTGTDEQFF | TGTGCCAGCAGCTTAGGGACAGGGACCGATGAGCAGTTCTTC
once | TRBD1 | TRBJ1-3 | TRBV5-1 | CASSPGQGVYGNTIYF | TGCGCCAGCAGCCCGGGACAGGGTGTGTACGGAAACACCATATATTTT
NA | NA | TRBJ2-5 | TRBV11-2 | CASSLRDSLYQETQYF | TGTGCCAGCAGCTTAAGGGACTCCCTGTACCAAGAGACCCAGTACTTC
once | NA | TRBJ1-2 | TRBV9 | CASSPRQALHLSGYTF | TGTGCCAGCAGCCCGCGACAGGCCTTACACCTCTCGGGCTACACCTTC
NA | TRBD1 | TRBJ2-2 | TRBV12-5 | CASALTGDGTGELFF | TGTGCTAGTGCCCTAACAGGGGACGGCACCGGGGAGCTGTTTTTT
NA | NA | TRBJ1-1 | TRBV12-5 | CASGPWASGGTEAFF | TGTGCTAGTGGCCCATGGGCGAGCGGTGGTACTGAAGCTTTCTTT
once | TRBD1 | TRBJ2-5 | TRBV3-1/TRBV3-2 | CASSQRGQPFQETQYF | TGTGCCAGCAGCCAGAGGGGACAGCCATTCCAAGAGACCCAGTACTTC
once | TRBD1 | TRBJ1-4 | TRBV5-1 | CASRSGQGTANEKLFF | TGCGCCAGCAGATCGGGACAGGGTACGGCTAATGAAAAACTGTTTTTT
NA | NA | TRBJ1-2 | TRBV2 | CASSGTSYGYTF | TGTGCCAGCAGCGGGACATCCTATGGCTACACCTTC
NA | NA | TRBJ1-2 | TRBV7-2 | CASTPPLGRADYGYTF | TGTGCCAGCACCCCCCCCCTCGGCAGGGCGGACTATGGCTACACCTTC
NA | NA | TRBJ1-1 | TRBV18 | CASSLGQLSEAFF | TGTGCCAGCTCACTCGGACAGCTCTCTGAAGCTTTCTTT
NA | NA | TRBJ2-1 | TRBV15 | CATSGGAGEQFF | TGTGCCACCAGCGGGGGGGCGGGTGAGCAGTTCTTC
NA | TRBD1 | TRBJ2-3 | TRBV29-1 | CSVDGTGVDTQYF | TGCAGCGTTGACGGGACAGGGGTGGATACGCAGTATTTT
NA | TRBD1 | TRBJ1-1 | TRBV7-9 | CATQQIQGGPMMNTEAFF | TGTGCCACCCAACAAATACAGGGGGGCCCCATGATGAACACTGAAGCTTTCTTT
NA | NA | TRBJ1-3 | TRBV5-1 | CASSPTPTVGNTIYF | TGCGCCAGCAGCCCCACTCCCACCGTCGGAAACACCATATATTTT
NA | NA | TRBJ1-5 | TRBV27 | CASRVTHDQPQHF | TGTGCCAGCAGGGTGACTCACGATCAGCCCCAGCATTTT
NA | TRBD1 | TRBJ2-3 | TRBV6-1 | CASSEAIGGSDTQYF | TGTGCCAGCAGTGAAGCGATAGGGGGCTCAGATACGCAGTATTTT
NA | NA | TRBJ1-3 | TRBV3-1/TRBV3-2 | CASSQESGAGNTIYF | TGTGCCAGCAGCCAAGAGAGCGGCGCTGGGAACACCATATATTTT
NA | TRBD1 | TRBJ2-5 | TRBV4-1 | CASSPRGQGGETQYF | TGCGCCAGCAGCCCCCGGGGACAGGGCGGGGAGACCCAGTACTTC
NA | TRBD2 | TRBJ2-5 | TRBV19 | CASRTGTSPQETQYF | TGTGCCAGCCGCACCGGGACTAGCCCCCAAGAGACCCAGTACTTC
NA | TRBD2 | TRBJ2-3 | TRBV4-1 | CASSQPSGGGTDTQYF | TGCGCCAGCAGCCAACCAAGCGGGGGGGGAACAGATACGCAGTATTTT
once | TRBD1 | TRBJ2-3 | TRBV3-1/TRBV3-2 | CASSPSRTGITDTQYF | TGTGCCAGCAGCCCCTCCAGGACAGGGATCACAGATACGCAGTATTTT
NA | NA | TRBJ2-2 | TRBV27 | CASSLVSGTGELFF | TGTGCCAGCAGTTTAGTCTCAGGGACCGGGGAGCTGTTTTTT
NA | TRBD2 | TRBJ2-3 | TRBV11-1 | CASSSSGGGTDTQYF | TGTGCCAGCAGCTCTAGCGGGGGAGGCACAGATACGCAGTATTTT
NA | TRBD2 | TRBJ2-7 | TRBV4-1 | CASSQDPAGGWEQYF | TGCGCCAGCAGCCAAGATCCAGCGGGGGGGTGGGAGCAGTACTTC
NA | NA | TRBJ2-3 | TRBV4-1 | CASSRTRGFLTDTQYF | TGCGCCAGCAGCCGAACTAGGGGGTTCCTCACAGATACGCAGTATTTT
NA | TRBD1 | TRBJ1-5 | TRBV7-2 | CASSLGQGSPQHF | TGTGCCAGCAGCTTGGGACAGGGGTCGCCCCAGCATTTT
NA | TRBD1 | TRBJ1-2 | TRBV13 | CASSSTGQGDYGYTF | TGTGCCAGCAGCTCCACTGGACAGGGCGACTATGGCTACACCTTC
NA | NA | TRBJ1-5 | TRBV7-9 | CASSSTQGINQPQHF | TGTGCCAGCAGCTCCACACAGGGTATCAATCAGCCCCAGCATTTT
NA | NA | TRBJ1-2 | TRBV30 | CAWSNGANYGYTF | TGTGCCTGGAGTAACGGGGCTAACTATGGCTACACCTTC
few | NA | TRBJ2-7 | TRBV10-1 | CASSETGPYEQYF | TGCGCCAGCAGTGAGACAGGGCCCTACGAGCAGTACTTC
NA | NA | TRBJ1-1 | TRBV7-9 | CASSQGPLPTEAFF | TGTGCCAGCAGCCAGGGCCCGCTCCCCACTGAAGCTTTCTTT
once | NA | TRBJ1-2 | TRBV6-2/TRBV6-3 | CASSYQGPAGYGYTF | TGTGCCAGCAGTTACCAGGGGCCGGCTGGCTATGGCTACACCTTC
NA | TRBD1 | TRBJ1-2 | TRBV6-5 | CASSQDRAGVWGYTF | TGTGCCAGCAGTCAGGACAGGGCGGGGGTGTGGGGCTACACCTTC
NA | TRBD1 | TRBJ1-1 | TRBV6-1 | CASSEPPTGTTEAFF | TGTGCCAGCAGTGAACCCCCGACAGGGACCACTGAAGCTTTCTTT
NA | TRBD2 | TRBJ2-1 | TRBV4-1 | CASSQLTSGGYNEQFF | TGCGCCAGCAGCCAACTAACTAGCGGGGGTTACAATGAGCAGTTCTTC
NA | NA | TRBJ1-1 | TRBV28 | CASSETGEAFF | TGTGCCAGCAGCGAGACAGGTGAAGCTTTCTTT
NA | NA | TRBJ1-1 | TRBV28 | CASSLWYINTEAFF | TGTGCCAGCAGTTTATGGTACATTAACACTGAAGCTTTCTTT
NA | NA | TRBJ1-1 | TRBV7-9 | CASSSSGDTEAFF | TGTGCCAGCAGCTCATCGGGGGACACTGAAGCTTTCTTT
NA | TRBD1 | TRBJ1-1 | TRBV27 | CASRPDRGEAFF | TGTGCCAGCAGACCAGACAGGGGAGAAGCTTTCTTT
NA | TRBD2 | TRBJ2-3 | TRBV11-2 | CASSLGTRDTQYF | TGTGCCAGCAGCTTAGGGACTAGAGATACGCAGTATTTT